This T cell receptor (beta chain) was obtained from a study of blood T cell repertoires in COVID-19. Overall study: Samples of COVID-19 (acute and convalescent) were obtained from the United States, Italy and Spain. From T cells, B-cell-depleted T cells, or PBMCs came the material, which was cDNA or gDNA.

The assay was immunoSEQ multiplex PCR, and TCRdb's table has in-frame clones only and misses some. The sample has 85,000 to 95,000 clones, about 82% seen once. J gave up 6 bases and V 5 bases, and 5 bases lay outside the gene matches. The CDR3 contains 14 residues. From germline, CDR1 is SEHNR and CDR2 FQNEAQ (reference sequence). The source material was peripheral blood. The genes are TRBV7-9 and TRBJ1-5; TRBD1 matches at 9 bases. This clonotype was obtained from a human donor in a cohort sampled during active COVID-19. CDR3 bases: TGTGCCAGCAGCGTACAGGGGGCCGCTCAGCCCCAGCATTTT. Protein product: CASSVQGAAQPQHF.